The present entry profiles one TCR beta chain with its context. These data are taken from a study of blood T cell repertoires in COVID-19. Study background: Acute-phase and convalescent COVID-19 samples originated in the United States, Italy and Spain. PBMCs, B-cell-depleted T cells, or T cells provided the cDNA or gDNA that made up the material.

Recruited during active infection, patients (from Seattle) were subsequently followed longitudinally. This table comes from immunoSEQ multiplex PCR, and its TCRdb copy is limited to in-frame clones, with some not included. The sample shows roughly 500,000 clones, 89% of them seen only once. The CDR3 consists of 16 residues. V gave up 3 bases and J gave up 5 bases; unmatched junction bases: 9. The V gene's germline CDR1 is KGHSH and CDR2 LQKENI. The gene calls are TRBV18 and TRBJ2-2, with 7 bases lining up with TRBD1. This sequence originates from a man aged 18 to 35 with COVID-19, enrolled during active disease. The sample comprised peripheral blood. The DNA for the CDR3 is TGTGCCAGCTCACCCGAGACAGGGATTGGGACCGGGGAGCTGTTTTTT. Encoded protein: CASSPETGIGTGELFF.